Below, 30 T cell receptor beta chains from the same sample are listed, as sequenced in a study of blood T cell repertoires in COVID-19. Sequencing used immunoSEQ multiplex PCR; TCRdb keeps in-frame clones, though not all of them. The data contain some 270,000 clones, about four fifths of them singletons. The specimen sequenced was peripheral blood. Receptor source: a person aged 70 to 85 with COVID-19, enrolled during active disease.

The chain recombines TRBV25-1 with TRBJ2-1; D is perhaps TRBD2 (6 bases). This CDR3 is 15 amino acids long. Germline loops: CDR1 MGHDK, CDR2 SYGVNS. Trimming pared 5 bases from V and 4 bases from J, leaving 15 bases between. The CDR3 loop is CASSSPGRGYNEQFF. For the CDR3, the DNA is TGTGCCAGCAGTTCGCCCGGGAGAGGGTACAATGAGCAGTTCTTC.

The rearrangement links TRBV27 to TRBJ2-3; a possible D gene is TRBD2 (7 bases). CDR3 size: 14 residues. V shed 5 bases and J shed 3 bases, with 12 bases lying between them. Germline V lookup: CDR1 MNHEY, CDR2 SMNVEV (reference sequence). The CDR3 loop reads CASSTGGRTDTQYF. CDR3 nucleotides: TGTGCCAGCAGTACGGGGGGCAGGACAGATACGCAGTATTTT.

This clone was detected only once. The rearrangement uses TRBV19 and TRBJ2-1; TRBD2 matches at 10 bases. The germline V gene has CDR1 LNHDA and CDR2 SQIVND (reference sequence). The ends lost 11 bases at V and 9 bases at J; junction bases unmatched: 16. This CDR3 is 15 amino acids long. CDR3 in DNA: TGTGCCTCCAAGCGGGAGGGCCGGCGTGGGGGTGAGCAGTTCTTC. Its translation is CASKREGRRGGEQFF.

The chain carries TRBV11-2 and TRBJ2-1; perhaps TRBD2 as D (6 bases). V was trimmed by 1 base and J by 10 bases, leaving 8 bases between them. This CDR3 contains 12 residues. CDR1 is SGHAT, CDR2 FQNNGV, per germline. The CDR3 nucleotides read TGTGCCAGCAGCTTAGGGGGAGGAGAGCAGTTCTTC. Protein: CASSLGGGEQFF. The whole variable domain, remainder taken from reference TRBV11-2 and TRBJ2-1, is EAGVAQSPRYKIIEKRQSVAFWCNPISGHATLYWYQQILGQGPKLLIQFQNNGVVDDSQLPKDRFSAERLKGVDSTLKIQPAKLEDSAVYLCASSLGGGEQFFGPGTRLTVL.

This clone has just one count. This sequence joins TRBV10-3 and TRBJ1-5; 7 bases map to TRBD1. Germline V gene sequence: CDR1 ENHRY, CDR2 SYGVKD. This CDR3 has 15 residues. V trimming: 3 bases; J trimming: 5 bases; junction bases outside the gene matches: 7. DNA of the CDR3: TGTGCCATCAGTGATTGGGACAGATACTATCAGCCCCAGCATTTT. Its translation is CAISDWDRYYQPQHF.

The chain carries TRBV12-5 and TRBJ2-5; tentatively, D is TRBD1 (5 bases). CDR1 and CDR2 from the germline V gene are LGHNT and FRNRAP. This CDR3 region has 17 residues. The V end was cut by 4 bases, the J end by 5 bases, with 23 bases between. The CDR3 DNA reads TGTGCTAGTGGTTCCACCCCCAAGACCAAGCCAGGGGAGACCCAGTACTTC. Translating it yields CASGSTPKTKPGETQYF.

The chain uses TRBV6-2 or TRBV6-3 and TRBJ1-2; TRBD1 is a possible D gene (6 bases). V gave up 5 bases and J gave up 8 bases, with 12 bases separating them. Germline V gives CDR1 MNHEY, CDR2 SVGEGT. The CDR3 sequence is 12 residues long. The CDR3 region is CASSRNREGYTF. CDR3 nucleotide sequence: TGTGCCAGCAGTCGTAACAGGGAAGGCTACACCTTC.

The CDR3 region has the DNA TGTGCCAGCAGCCGGGACAATAGCAATCAGCCCCAGCATTTT. Amino acids: CASSRDNSNQPQHF. The V gene is TRBV5-6, the J gene TRBJ1-5; TRBD1 might be the D (6 bases). V was pared by 4 bases and J by 0 bases, with 8 bases between. The germline V gene has CDR1 SGHDT and CDR2 YYEEEE. There are 14 residues in the CDR3.

V gene TRBV4-2 combines with J gene TRBJ2-5, with 11 bases aligning to TRBD2. V gave up 2 bases and J gave up 2 bases; unmatched junction bases: 4. Germline V gene sequence: CDR1 LGHNA, CDR2 YNFKEQ. CDR3 length equals 16 residues. DNA for the CDR3: TGTGCCAGCAGCCAACCTAGCGGGAGGAGGCAAGAGACCCAGTACTTC. Protein sequence: CASSQPSGRRQETQYF.

This sequence joins TRBV24-1 and TRBJ2-3, with D perhaps matching TRBD1 (5 bases). The V and J ends lost 9 bases and 3 bases respectively, with 6 bases between them. Germline CDR1 KGHDR, CDR2 SFDVKD. CDR3 length equals 11 residues. The CDR3 DNA reads TGTGCCACCGGGGCGACAGATACGCAGTATTTT. Encoded protein: CATGATDTQYF.

This chain links TRBV6-1 with TRBJ1-5; a weak D match, TRBD1 (5 bases). Trimming left V 3 bases short and J 4 bases short, with 10 bases between. There are 14 residues in the CDR3. Germline-derived CDR1 and CDR2 are MNHNS and SASEGT. The CDR3 coding sequence is TGTGCCAGCAGTGAGGACATAGGGAATCAGCCCCAGCATTTT. As protein: CASSEDIGNQPQHF.

This sequence joins TRBV2 and TRBJ2-1; 12 bases fit TRBD1. With 11 bases clipped from V and 10 bases from J, the junction kept 6 bases outside the gene matches. The germline V gene has CDR1 SNHLY and CDR2 FYNNEI. This CDR3 is 12 amino acids long. CDR3: CAGDRGQGEQFF. In DNA, the CDR3 is TGTGCCGGGGACAGGGGGCAAGGGGAGCAGTTCTTC.

V and J are TRBV29-1 and TRBJ2-2, with D perhaps matching TRBD2 (5 bases). The CDR3 runs to 13 residues. V gave up 4 bases and J gave up 3 bases, with 9 bases separating them. Per the germline V gene, CDR1 is SQVTM and CDR2 is ANQGSEA. CDR3 loop: CSVGREHTGELFF. As DNA, the CDR3 is TGCAGCGTTGGAAGGGAGCACACCGGGGAGCTGTTTTTT.

V gene TRBV5-1 combines with J gene TRBJ1-6; 9 bases map to TRBD1. J was trimmed by 9 bases and V by 5 bases; bases with no gene match: 6. The length of the CDR3 is 14 residues. Germline V gene sequence: CDR1 SGHRS, CDR2 YFSETQ. Here the CDR3 DNA reads TGCGCCAGCAGTCGAGGGACAGGGACTTCACCCCTCCACTTT. This encodes CASSRGTGTSPLHF.

The rearrangement links TRBV7-2 to TRBJ1-2; 7 positions match TRBD1. The germline CDR1 and CDR2 sequences are SGHTA and FQGNSA. V shed 6 bases, J shed 2 bases, and the junction held 9 bases outside the gene matches. The CDR3 is 15 residues long. The CDR3 region is CASRLRPGQNYGYTF. The CDR3 region has the DNA TGTGCCAGCAGACTAAGACCGGGACAGAACTATGGCTACACCTTC.

J is TRBJ2-1 and V is TRBV15; 7 nucleotides align to TRBD2. The CDR3 length is 12 residues. Germline trimming cut 7 bases from V and 4 bases from J; bases unmatched to any gene: 1. Germline V gives CDR1 LNHNV, CDR2 YYDKDF (reference sequence). CDR3 nucleotides: TGTGCCACCACTAGCGGATACAATGAGCAGTTCTTC. It specifies CATTSGYNEQFF.

In its sample, this clone was seen once. This rearrangement joins TRBV12-3 or TRBV12-4 to TRBJ1-2, with D tentatively TRBD1 (5 bases). V was trimmed by 5 bases and J by 8 bases, leaving 15 bases between them. The CDR3 length is 13 residues. In nucleotides, the CDR3 is TGTGCCAGCAGTCTGGAGGCAGGGAGGGGCTACACCTTC. Protein product: CASSLEAGRGYTF.

The chain combines TRBV5-5 with TRBJ1-2; D ambiguous. This CDR3 has 12 residues. The V gene's germline CDR1 is SGHKS and CDR2 YYEKEE (reference sequence). V dropped 0 bases and J dropped 7 bases, with 7 bases sitting between them. The CDR3 DNA sequence: TGTGCCAGCAGCTTGGAGGGAGCTGGCTACACCTTC. Its translation: CASSLEGAGYTF. The full variable domain, rest sourced from reference TRBV5-5 and TRBJ1-2, is DAGVTQSPTHLIKTRGQQVTLRCSPISGHKSVSWYQQVLGQGPQFIFQYYEKEERGRGNFPDRFSARQFPNYSSELNVNALLLGDSALYLCASSLEGAGYTFGSGTRLTVV.

The V gene is TRBV5-4, the J gene TRBJ2-7, with 7 bases fitting TRBD2. Trimming took 4 bases from V and 2 from J; bases not matched to a gene: 6. CDR3 length equals 14 residues. The germline CDR1 and CDR2 sequences are SGHNT and YYREEE (reference sequence). The CDR3 sequence is CASSPSGRTYEQYF. The CDR3 DNA sequence: TGTGCCAGCAGCCCTAGCGGAAGAACCTACGAGCAGTACTTC.

The chain carries TRBV2 and TRBJ1-1; TRBD1 aligns across 7 bases. The ends lost 2 bases at V and 11 bases at J; junction bases unmatched: 2. The length of the CDR3 is 11 residues. Germline assignment: CDR1 SNHLY and CDR2 FYNNEI. The CDR3 region is CASSERRGAFF. The CDR3 nucleotides are TGTGCCAGCAGTGAACGCAGGGGGGCTTTCTTT.

As DNA, the CDR3 is TGTGCCAGCAGCCAAGATTTGGAGTTCAGTCAGCCCCAGCATTTT. Translation: CASSQDLEFSQPQHF. J is TRBJ1-5 and V is TRBV3-1 (or the pseudogene TRBV3-2); D remains ambiguous. Germline CDR1 LGHDT, CDR2 YNNKEL (reference sequence). This CDR3 is built from 15 residues. V was pared by 0 bases and J by 6 bases, with 12 bases between.

This chain links TRBV28 with TRBJ1-2; D is ambiguous. V lost 6 bases to trimming and J lost 1 base, with 9 bases between them. This CDR3 spans 13 amino acids. Germline assignment: CDR1 MDHEN and CDR2 SYDVKM. The CDR3 is CASRFAGNYGYTF. The CDR3 DNA reads TGTGCCAGCAGATTCGCGGGTAACTATGGCTACACCTTC.

This chain links TRBV7-8 with TRBJ1-1; no clear D gene. The CDR3 has 16 residues. Per germline, CDR1 SGHVS and CDR2 FQNEAQ. The V end was cut by 1 base, the J end by 4 bases, with 16 bases between. DNA of the CDR3: TGTGCCAGCAGCTTAGGGGGAGGAGGGTTCCTCACTGAAGCTTTCTTT. Translating gives CASSLGGGGFLTEAFF.

CDR3 sequence (DNA): TGTGCCAGCAGCTTGACAGGGGCTGGAAACACCATATATTTT. Protein sequence: CASSLTGAGNTIYF. The chain couples TRBV7-2 to TRBJ1-3, with 8 nucleotides matching TRBD1. V dropped 3 bases and J dropped 2; count of bases not matched to a gene: 0. Germline loops: CDR1 SGHTA, CDR2 FQGNSA. The CDR3 is 14 residues long.

The chain uses TRBV19 and TRBJ1-1; 7 nucleotides line up with TRBD1. The CDR3 is 14 amino acids. Trimming took 4 bases from V and 1 from J; bases not matched to a gene: 3. The germline V gene has CDR1 LNHDA and CDR2 SQIVND (reference sequence). The CDR3 spells CASSNQGGNTEAFF. DNA of the CDR3: TGTGCCAGTAGTAACCAGGGGGGGAACACTGAAGCTTTCTTT. Variable domain in full (rest from reference TRBV19 and TRBJ1-1): DGGITQSPKYLFRKEGQNVTLSCEQNLNHDAMYWYRQDPGQGLRLIYYSQIVNDFQKGDIAEGYSVSREKKESFPLTVTSAQKNPTAFYLCASSNQGGNTEAFFGQGTRLTVV.

V gene TRBV28 combines with J gene TRBJ1-2, with D perhaps TRBD1 (5 bases). CDR1 and CDR2 (germline): MDHEN, SYDVKM. V gave up 6 bases and J gave up 6 bases, with 14 bases separating them. The CDR3 runs 13 residues. CDR3 residues: CASSATGRNGYTF. The CDR3 nucleotides are TGTGCCAGCAGCGCTACAGGCAGGAATGGCTACACCTTC.

The rearrangement links TRBV20-1 to TRBJ1-5, with 7 bases matching TRBD1. CDR3 length: 11 amino acids. V dropped 4 bases and J dropped 12; count of bases not matched to a gene: 6. Germline V gene data show CDR1 as DFQATT and CDR2 as SNEGSKA (reference sequence). The CDR3 reads CSATGQRSQHF. The CDR3 bases are TGCAGTGCTACGGGACAGAGGAGCCAGCATTTT.

The chain couples TRBV6-5 to TRBJ2-7, with a weak D call TRBD2 (5 bases). Germline loops: CDR1 MNHEY, CDR2 SVGAGI. Trimming took 0 bases from V and 2 from J, leaving 14 bases between them. CDR3 length: 16 amino acids. The CDR3 sequence is CASSYSGLSDAYEQYF. The CDR3 nucleotides read TGTGCCAGCAGTTACTCTGGACTGTCCGACGCCTACGAGCAGTACTTC.

This rearrangement joins TRBV6-5 to TRBJ2-1, with 8 bases fitting TRBD2. Germline lookup yields CDR1 MNHEY and CDR2 SVGAGI. The CDR3 runs 14 residues. After removal of 5 bases from V and 3 bases from J, the junction contained 3 bases not matched to a gene. The CDR3 spells CASSTSGGYNEQFF. CDR3 in DNA: TGTGCCAGCAGTACCAGCGGGGGCTACAATGAGCAGTTCTTC.

This chain uses TRBV11-3 with TRBJ2-5; perhaps TRBD1 as D (6 bases). The CDR3 extends over 16 amino acids. V shed 1 base and J shed 2 bases, with 14 bases lying between them. CDR1 is SGHNT and CDR2 is YENEEA in the germline V gene. The chain's CDR3 is CASSLGDTGIQETQYF. CDR3 coding DNA: TGTGCCAGCAGCTTAGGGGACACCGGGATACAAGAGACCCAGTACTTC.